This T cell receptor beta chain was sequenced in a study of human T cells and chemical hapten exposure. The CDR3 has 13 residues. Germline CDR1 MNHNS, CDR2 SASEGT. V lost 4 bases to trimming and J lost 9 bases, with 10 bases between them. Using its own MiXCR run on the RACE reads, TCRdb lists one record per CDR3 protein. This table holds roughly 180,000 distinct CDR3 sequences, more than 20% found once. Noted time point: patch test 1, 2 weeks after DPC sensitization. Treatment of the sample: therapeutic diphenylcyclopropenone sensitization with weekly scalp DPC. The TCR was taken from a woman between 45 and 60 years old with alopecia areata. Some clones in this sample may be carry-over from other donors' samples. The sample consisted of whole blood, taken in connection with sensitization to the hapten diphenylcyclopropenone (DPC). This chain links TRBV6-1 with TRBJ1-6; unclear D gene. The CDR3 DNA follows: TGTGCCAGCAGTGCGAAAGTCGGTTCACCCCTCCACTTT. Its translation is CASSAKVGSPLHF.